What follows is one TCR beta chain and its context. The ends lost 5 bases at V and 6 bases at J; junction bases unmatched: 15. CDR3 length equals 16 residues. CDR1 is SEHNR and CDR2 is FQNEAQ in the germline V gene (reference sequence). Sorting recovered naive CD8 T cells on a CD8+CD4-CCR7+CD45RA+ profile. Bulk TCR library preparation followed previously described methods with listed TCR primers. TCRdb re-derived calls from the PCR reads in MiXCR, one entry per CDR3 protein. The data hold 250,000 to 350,000 distinct CDR3 sequences, with about a fifth observed a single time. The sample belongs to a study of molecular identifiers for immune sequencing clone quantification. Study-wide context: Replicate runs used RNA from about 20,000 or 100,000 naive CD8 cells, which was split five ways into aliquots, and four of those aliquots were then sequenced.

This chain links TRBV7-9 with TRBJ1-1, with 7 positions matching TRBD1. The receptor was derived from a human donor in good health. Some libraries in this study had Jurkat cell RNA spiked in. The sample comprised naive CD8+ T cells from blood, with Jurkat cell RNA spiked in. Subset indicated: FACS-sorted CD8+CD4-CCR7+CD45RA+ naive T cells. The chain's CDR3 is CASSPSPTGFIAEAFF. The CDR3 coding sequence is TGTGCCAGCAGCCCGTCGCCGACAGGGTTTATCGCTGAAGCTTTCTTT.